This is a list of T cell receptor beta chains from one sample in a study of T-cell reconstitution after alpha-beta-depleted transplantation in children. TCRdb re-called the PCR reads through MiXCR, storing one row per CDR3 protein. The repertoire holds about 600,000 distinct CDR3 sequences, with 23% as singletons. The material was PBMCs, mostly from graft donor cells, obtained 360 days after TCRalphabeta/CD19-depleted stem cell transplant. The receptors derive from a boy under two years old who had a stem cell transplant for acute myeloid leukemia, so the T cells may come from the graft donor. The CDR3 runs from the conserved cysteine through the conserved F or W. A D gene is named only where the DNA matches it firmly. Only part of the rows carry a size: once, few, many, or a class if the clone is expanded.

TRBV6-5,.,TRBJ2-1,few,TGTGCCAGCAGTTTAGGCAGCACAAATGAGCAGTTCTTC,CASSLGSTNEQFF
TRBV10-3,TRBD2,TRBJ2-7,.,TGTGCCATCAGTGCTGACTCTAGCGGGGACTACGAGCAGTACTTC,CAISADSSGDYEQYF
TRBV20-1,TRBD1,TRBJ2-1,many,TGCAGTGCTAGAGTTGGACAGGGTGGCTATGAGCAGTTCTTC,CSARVGQGGYEQFF
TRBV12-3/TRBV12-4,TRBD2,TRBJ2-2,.,TGTGCCAGCAGCGGGACTAGCGGGGGGGCCGGGGAGCTGTTTTTT,CASSGTSGGAGELFF
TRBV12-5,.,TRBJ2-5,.,TGTGCTAGTGGGGTAGGACGGGAACAAGAGACCCAGTACTTC,CASGVGREQETQYF
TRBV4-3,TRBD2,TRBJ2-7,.,TGCGCCAGCAGCCCTAGGGGAGCGGGGGGGATTTACGAGCAGTACTTC,CASSPRGAGGIYEQYF
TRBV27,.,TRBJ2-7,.,TGTGCCAGCAGCCCTAGGGGTTCCTACTACGAGCAGTACTTC,CASSPRGSYYEQYF
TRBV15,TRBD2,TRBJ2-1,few,TGTGCCACCAGCAGAGATGGGGTAGCGGGGTACTACAATGAGCAGTTCTTC,CATSRDGVAGYYNEQFF
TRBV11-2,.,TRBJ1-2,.,TGTGCCAGCAGCTTGTCGGAGGCGTATGGCTACACCTTC,CASSLSEAYGYTF
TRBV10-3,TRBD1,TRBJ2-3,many,TGTGCCATCAGTGAGAAGGGGGCGGGTACAGATACGCAGTATTTT,CAISEKGAGTDTQYF
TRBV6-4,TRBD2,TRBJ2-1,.,TGTGCCAGCAGTGTACTAGCGGGGGCCTACAATGAGCAGTTCTTC,CASSVLAGAYNEQFF
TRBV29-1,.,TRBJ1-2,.,TGCAGCGTCTGGGATTTTAGAACGGAGGGCTACACCTTC,CSVWDFRTEGYTF
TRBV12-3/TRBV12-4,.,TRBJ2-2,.,TGTGCCAGCCGGGGTAGCTTCGGGGAGCTGTTTTTT,CASRGSFGELFF
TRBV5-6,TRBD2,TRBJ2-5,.,TGTGCCAGCAGCCCCGGGACTAGCGGGGGGTATGAGACCCAGTACTTC,CASSPGTSGGYETQYF
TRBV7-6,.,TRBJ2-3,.,TGTGCCAGCAGCTTATCCCGTCGGCCAGATACGCAGTATTTT,CASSLSRRPDTQYF
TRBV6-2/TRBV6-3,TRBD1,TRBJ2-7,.,TGTGCCAGCAGTTACGTGGGGGGACAGGGATCCTACGAGCAGTACTTC,CASSYVGGQGSYEQYF
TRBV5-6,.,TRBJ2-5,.,TGTGCCAGCAGCTTCGGGGGAAAGACCCAGTACTTC,CASSFGGKTQYF
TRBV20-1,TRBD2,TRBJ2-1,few,TGCAGTGCTAGCGAACGGGGGGTATACAATGAGCAGTTCTTC,CSASERGVYNEQFF
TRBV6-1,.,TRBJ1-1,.,TGTGCCAGCAGGGTGCATTCGAGCACTGAAGCTTTCTTT,CASRVHSSTEAFF
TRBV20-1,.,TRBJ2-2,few,TGCAGTGCTGCTACGGGACAATATACCGGGGAGCTGTTTTTT,CSAATGQYTGELFF
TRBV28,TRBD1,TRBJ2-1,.,TGTCGTACAGGGGGCGCCGTCAATGAGCAGTTCTTC,CRTGGAVNEQFF
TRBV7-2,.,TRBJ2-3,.,TGTGCCAGCAGCTTAGGGAGGGGGACCACAGATACGCAGTATTTT,CASSLGRGTTDTQYF
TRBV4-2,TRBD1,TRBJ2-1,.,TGTGCCAGCAGCCAAGAGGGGGGACAGGGGTACAATGAGCAGTTCTTC,CASSQEGGQGYNEQFF
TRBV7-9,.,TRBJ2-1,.,TGTGCCAGCAGCCCCACCTGGGACACCCAATACAATGAGCAGTTCTTC,CASSPTWDTQYNEQFF
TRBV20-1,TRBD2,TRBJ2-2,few,TGCAGTGCTAGCGGGGGGGCCTACACCGGGGAGCTGTTTTTT,CSASGGAYTGELFF
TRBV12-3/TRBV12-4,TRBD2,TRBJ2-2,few,TGTGCCAGCAGGGACCTTAGCGGGGGCTTGAACACCGGGGAGCTGTTTTTT,CASRDLSGGLNTGELFF
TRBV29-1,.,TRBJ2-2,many,TGCAGCGTCCGACTGAACACCGGGGAGCTGTTTTTT,CSVRLNTGELFF
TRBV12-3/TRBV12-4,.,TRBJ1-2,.,TGTGCCATCAAAAGGCGGTTTCCCCATGGCTACACCTTC,CAIKRRFPHGYTF
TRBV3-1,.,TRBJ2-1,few,TGTGCCAGCAGCCGGGATGGCGGCAATGAGCAGTTCTTC,CASSRDGGNEQFF
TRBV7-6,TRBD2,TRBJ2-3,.,TGTGCCAGCAGCGTCCCAGCGAGCGGGGGCACAGATACGCAGTATTTT,CASSVPASGGTDTQYF